What follows describes a single TCR beta chain. The antigen is unknown. Prior to sequencing, the ViraFEST assay stimulated PBMC with viral peptide pools, which expanded the antigen-specific CD4+ T cells. Cultured cells yielded isolated CD4+ T cells after 10 days. Vaccinated recipients, who were negative for nucleocapsid antibodies, had no history of SARS-CoV-2 infection. Sequencing was performed with immunoSEQ multiplex PCR; in TCRdb, only in-frame clones are kept and a portion is missing. The sample holds about 43,000 clones, around 81% seen once. This sample is drawn from a study of vaccination effects on CD4 cells after COVID-19. The study, taken as a whole, reports: Within healthy vaccinees, only 1 of 255 vaccine-induced clones displayed cross-reactivity with common cold coronaviruses. Few convalescent patients were studied, and early post-infection samples were lacking.

The CDR3 covers 17 residues. From germline, CDR1 is KGHSH and CDR2 LQKENI. V was cut by 1 base and J by 0 bases, with 12 bases left in between. This clonotype was obtained from a human donor who received a COVID-19 vaccine. Specimen: CD4+ T cells from PBMCs cultured with SARS-CoV-2 spike peptides, collected before COVID-19 vaccination. The chain couples TRBV18 to TRBJ2-2; possible D gene TRBD2, 7 bases. The CDR3 bases are TGTGCCAGCTCACCACTAGGGGGGGCACCGAACACCGGGGAGCTGTTTTTT. Its translation is CASSPLGGAPNTGELFF.